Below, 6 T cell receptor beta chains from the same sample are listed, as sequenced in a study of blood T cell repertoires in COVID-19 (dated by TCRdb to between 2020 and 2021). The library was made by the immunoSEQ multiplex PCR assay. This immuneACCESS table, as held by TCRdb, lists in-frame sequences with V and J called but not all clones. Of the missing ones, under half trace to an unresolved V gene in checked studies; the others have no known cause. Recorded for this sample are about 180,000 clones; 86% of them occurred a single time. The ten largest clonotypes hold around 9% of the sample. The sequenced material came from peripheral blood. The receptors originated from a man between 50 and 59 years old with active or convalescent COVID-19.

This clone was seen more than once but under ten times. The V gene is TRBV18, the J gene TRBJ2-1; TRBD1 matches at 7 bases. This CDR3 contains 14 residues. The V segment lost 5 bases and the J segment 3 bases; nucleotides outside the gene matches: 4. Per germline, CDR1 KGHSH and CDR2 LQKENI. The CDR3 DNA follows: TGTGCCAGCTCAAGACAGGGAAACTACAATGAGCAGTTCTTC. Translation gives CASSRQGNYNEQFF. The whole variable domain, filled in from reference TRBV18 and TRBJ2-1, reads NAGVMQNPRHLVRRRGQEARLRCSPMKGHSHVYWYRQLPEEGLKFMVYLQKENIIDESGMPKERFSAEFPKEGPSILRIQQVVRGDSAAYFCASSRQGNYNEQFFGPGTRLTVL.

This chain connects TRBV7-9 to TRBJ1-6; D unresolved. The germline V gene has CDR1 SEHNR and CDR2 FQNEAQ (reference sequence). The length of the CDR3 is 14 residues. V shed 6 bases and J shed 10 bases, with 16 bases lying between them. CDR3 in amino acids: CASSRETLESPLHF. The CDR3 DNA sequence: TGTGCCAGCAGTCGGGAGACCTTGGAGTCACCCCTCCACTTT.

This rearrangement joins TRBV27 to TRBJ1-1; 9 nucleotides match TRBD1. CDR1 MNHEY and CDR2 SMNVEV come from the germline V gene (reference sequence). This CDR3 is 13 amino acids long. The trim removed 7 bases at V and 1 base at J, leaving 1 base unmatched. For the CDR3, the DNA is TGTGCCAGCAAGACAGGGGGGAACACTGAAGCTTTCTTT. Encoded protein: CASKTGGNTEAFF.

The CDR3 nucleotides are TGCGCCAGCAGCTTGCTTACAGGGGTTCAACTGGGCGCCGGGGAGCTGTTTTTT. This sequence encodes CASSLLTGVQLGAGELFF. The chain couples TRBV5-1 to TRBJ2-2, with 7 positions matching TRBD1. Germline V CDR1 and CDR2: SGHRS, YFSETQ. V was pared by 1 base and J by 6 bases, with 15 bases of the junction left unmatched. The CDR3 spans 18 residues.

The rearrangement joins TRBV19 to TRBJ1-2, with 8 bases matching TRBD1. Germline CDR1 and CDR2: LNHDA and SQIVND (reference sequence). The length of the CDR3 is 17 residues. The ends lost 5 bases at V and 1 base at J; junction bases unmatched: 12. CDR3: CASSPGQGPYNNYGYTF. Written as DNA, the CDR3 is TGTGCCAGTAGTCCAGGACAGGGCCCTTACAATAACTATGGCTACACCTTC.

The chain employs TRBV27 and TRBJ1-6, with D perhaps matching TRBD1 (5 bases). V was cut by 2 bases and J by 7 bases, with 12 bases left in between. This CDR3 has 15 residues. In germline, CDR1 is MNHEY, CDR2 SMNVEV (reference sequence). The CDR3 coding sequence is TGTGCCAGCAGTTTAATGAGGACAAGCAATTCACCCCTCCACTTT. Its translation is CASSLMRTSNSPLHF.